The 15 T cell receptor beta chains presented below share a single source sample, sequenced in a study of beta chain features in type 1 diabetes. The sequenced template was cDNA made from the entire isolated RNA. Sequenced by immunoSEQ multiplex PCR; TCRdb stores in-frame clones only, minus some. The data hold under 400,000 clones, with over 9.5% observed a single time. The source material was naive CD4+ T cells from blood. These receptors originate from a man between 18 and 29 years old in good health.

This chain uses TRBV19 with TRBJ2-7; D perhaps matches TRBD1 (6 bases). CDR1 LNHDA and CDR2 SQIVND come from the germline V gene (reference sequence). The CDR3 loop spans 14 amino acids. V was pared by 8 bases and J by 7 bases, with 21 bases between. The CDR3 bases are TGTGCCAGTGCGTGGGGGCCCGGGCCGGAAGAGCAGTACTTC. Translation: CASAWGPGPEEQYF.

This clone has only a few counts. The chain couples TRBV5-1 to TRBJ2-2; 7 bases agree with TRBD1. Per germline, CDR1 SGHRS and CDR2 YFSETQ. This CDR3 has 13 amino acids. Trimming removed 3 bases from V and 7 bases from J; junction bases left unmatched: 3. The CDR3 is CASSSDRSGELFF. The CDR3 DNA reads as TGCGCCAGCAGCTCGGACAGGAGCGGGGAGCTGTTTTTT.

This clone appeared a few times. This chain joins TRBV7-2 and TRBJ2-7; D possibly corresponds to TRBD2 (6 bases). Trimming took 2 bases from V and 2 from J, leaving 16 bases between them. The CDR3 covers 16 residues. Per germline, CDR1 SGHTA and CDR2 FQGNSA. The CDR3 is CASSLTAGGGTYEQYF. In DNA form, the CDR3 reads TGTGCCAGCAGCTTAACCGCCGGTGGGGGGACCTACGAGCAGTACTTC.

DNA of the CDR3: TGTGCCACCAGCAGAGATTTAAGCAATCAGCCCCAGCATTTT. Its protein is CATSRDLSNQPQHF. The chain couples TRBV15 to TRBJ1-5; D remains ambiguous. Trimming removed 0 bases at V and 1 base at J, with 4 bases between. This CDR3 comprises 14 residues. Germline V CDR1 and CDR2: LNHNV, YYDKDF (reference sequence).

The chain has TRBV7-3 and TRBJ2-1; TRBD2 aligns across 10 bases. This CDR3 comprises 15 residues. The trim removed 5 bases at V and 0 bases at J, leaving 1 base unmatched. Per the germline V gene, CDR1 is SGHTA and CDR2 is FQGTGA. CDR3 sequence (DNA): TGTGCCAGCAGCGCTAGCGGGAGCTCCTACAATGAGCAGTTCTTC. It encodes CASSASGSSYNEQFF.

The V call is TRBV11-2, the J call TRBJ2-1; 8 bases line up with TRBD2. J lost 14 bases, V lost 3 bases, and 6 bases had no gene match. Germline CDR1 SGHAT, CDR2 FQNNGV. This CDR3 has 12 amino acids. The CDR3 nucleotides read TGTGCCAGCAGCTTCCGGCGGGGGGACAAGTTCTTC. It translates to CASSFRRGDKFF.

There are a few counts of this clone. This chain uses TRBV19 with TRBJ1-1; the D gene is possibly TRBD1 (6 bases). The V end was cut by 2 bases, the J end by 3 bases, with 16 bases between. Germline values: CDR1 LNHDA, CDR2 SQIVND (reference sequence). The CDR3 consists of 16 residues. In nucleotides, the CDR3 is TGTGCCAGTAGTATAAATCGGGGGGGCGCCTACACTGAAGCTTTCTTT. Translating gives CASSINRGGAYTEAFF.

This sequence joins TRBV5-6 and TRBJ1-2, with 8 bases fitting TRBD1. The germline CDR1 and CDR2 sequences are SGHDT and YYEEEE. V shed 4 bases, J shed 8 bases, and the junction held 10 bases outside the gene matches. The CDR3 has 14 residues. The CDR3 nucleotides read TGTGCCAGCAGCCTGAAGGACAGGGTTTGGGGCTACACCTTC. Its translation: CASSLKDRVWGYTF.

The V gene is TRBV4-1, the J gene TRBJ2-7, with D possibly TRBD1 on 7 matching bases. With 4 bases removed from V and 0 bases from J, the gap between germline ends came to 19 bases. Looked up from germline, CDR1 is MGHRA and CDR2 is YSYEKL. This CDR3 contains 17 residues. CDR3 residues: CASSLRGGGVSSYEQYF. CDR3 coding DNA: TGCGCCAGCAGCCTCAGAGGGGGCGGGGTGAGCTCCTACGAGCAGTACTTC.

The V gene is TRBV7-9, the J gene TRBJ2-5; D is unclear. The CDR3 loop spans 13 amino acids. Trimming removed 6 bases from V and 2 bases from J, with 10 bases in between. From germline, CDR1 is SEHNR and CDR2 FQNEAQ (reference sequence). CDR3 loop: CASRSPNQETQYF. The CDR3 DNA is TGTGCCAGCAGGTCCCCAAATCAAGAGACCCAGTACTTC.

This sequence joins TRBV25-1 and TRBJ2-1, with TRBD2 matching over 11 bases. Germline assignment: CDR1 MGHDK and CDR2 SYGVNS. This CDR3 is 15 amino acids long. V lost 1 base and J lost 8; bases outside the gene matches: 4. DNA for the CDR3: TGTGCCAGCAGTGAATTAACTAGCGGGAGCGATGAGCAGTTCTTC. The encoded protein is CASSELTSGSDEQFF.

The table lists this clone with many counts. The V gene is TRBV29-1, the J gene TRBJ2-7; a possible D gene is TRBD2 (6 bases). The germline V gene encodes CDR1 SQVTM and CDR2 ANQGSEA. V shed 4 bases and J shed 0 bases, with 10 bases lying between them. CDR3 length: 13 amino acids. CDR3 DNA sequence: TGCAGCGTTGTTGGAGGGATCTCCTACGAGCAGTACTTC. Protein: CSVVGGISYEQYF.

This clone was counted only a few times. DNA for the CDR3: TGCGCCAGCAGCTTGTCTAGGGGACAGGGAACGATGGAGACCCAGTACTTC. It codes for CASSLSRGQGTMETQYF. V usage is TRBV5-1 and J usage is TRBJ2-5, with 9 bases aligning to TRBD1. The CDR3 spans 17 residues. V lost 1 base and J lost 5; bases outside the gene matches: 12. Germline CDR1 is SGHRS and CDR2 is YFSETQ.

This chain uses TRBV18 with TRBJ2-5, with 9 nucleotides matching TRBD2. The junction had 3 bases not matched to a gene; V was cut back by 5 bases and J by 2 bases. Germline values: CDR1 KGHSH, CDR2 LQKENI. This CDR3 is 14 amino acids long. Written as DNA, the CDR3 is TGTGCCAGCTCATCGCTAGCGGGGCAAGAGACCCAGTACTTC. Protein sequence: CASSSLAGQETQYF.

DNA of the CDR3: TGTGCCAGCAGTGAAAGTTGGGGGCCCATCTATGGCTACACCTTC. Its protein is CASSESWGPIYGYTF. The V and J genes are TRBV2 and TRBJ1-2; D might be TRBD1 (6 bases). The CDR3 loop spans 15 amino acids. The germline V and J ends were trimmed by 2 bases and 4 bases, with 14 bases remaining between them. From germline, CDR1 is SNHLY and CDR2 FYNNEI.